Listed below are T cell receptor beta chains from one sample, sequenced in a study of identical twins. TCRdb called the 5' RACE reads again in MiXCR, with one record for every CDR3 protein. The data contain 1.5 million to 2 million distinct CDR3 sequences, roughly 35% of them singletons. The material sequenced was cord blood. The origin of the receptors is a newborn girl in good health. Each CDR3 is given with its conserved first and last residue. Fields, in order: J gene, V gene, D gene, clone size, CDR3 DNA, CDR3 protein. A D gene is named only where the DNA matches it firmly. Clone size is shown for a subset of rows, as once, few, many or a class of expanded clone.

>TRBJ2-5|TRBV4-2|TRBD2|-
TGTGCCAGCAGCCAAGCCAGGGCACTAGCGGGATGGAGCCAAGAGACCCAGTACTTC
CASSQARALAGWSQETQYF
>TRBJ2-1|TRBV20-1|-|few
TGCAGTGCTAAGGACACTGCCCACAATGAGCAGTTCTTC
CSAKDTAHNEQFF
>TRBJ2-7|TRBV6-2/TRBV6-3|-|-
TGTGCCAGCACCCCCGTCGGGGCTCGAAACTACGAGCAGTACTTC
CASTPVGARNYEQYF
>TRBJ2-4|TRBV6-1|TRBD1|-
TGTGCCAGCAGCCTTCGAACCAGGGGGCTTGGGGACATTCAGTACTTC
CASSLRTRGLGDIQYF
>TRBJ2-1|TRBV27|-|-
TGTGCCAGCACGGAGCGGAACTCCTACAATGAGCAGTTCTTC
CASTERNSYNEQFF
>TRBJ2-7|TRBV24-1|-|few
TGTGCCACCAGTGAGGCGAGCTCCTACGAGCAGTACTTC
CATSEASSYEQYF
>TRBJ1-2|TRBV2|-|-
TGTGCCAGCAGTGAACTCCGGGACATCCATCCTTATGGCTACACCTTC
CASSELRDIHPYGYTF
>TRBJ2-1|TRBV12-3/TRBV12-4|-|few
TGTGCCAGCAGTTTTGCAGGGGCCCCTCTCCTCTACAATGAGCAGTTCTTC
CASSFAGAPLLYNEQFF
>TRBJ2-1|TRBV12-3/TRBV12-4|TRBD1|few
TGTGCCAGCAGGAGGGACAGTTCCAATGAGCAGTTCTTC
CASRRDSSNEQFF
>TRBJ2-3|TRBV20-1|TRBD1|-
TGCAGTGCGCAGAGTTGGGACAGTCTTCCCCCGCGGGCAGATACGCAGTATTTT
CSAQSWDSLPPRADTQYF
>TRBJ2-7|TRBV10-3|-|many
TGTGCCATCAGTGAACGTTGGGGTACCTACGAGCAGTACTTC
CAISERWGTYEQYF
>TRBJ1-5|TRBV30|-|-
TGTGCCTGGAGGGAACAGGGATATCAGCCCCAGCATTTT
CAWREQGYQPQHF
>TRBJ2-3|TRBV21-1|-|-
TGTGCCAGCCCGACAGGGGCGGATACGCAGTATTTT
CASPTGADTQYF
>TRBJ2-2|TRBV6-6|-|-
TGTGCCAGCAGTTCACGGACGTACGCGAACACCGGGGAGCTGTTTTTT
CASSSRTYANTGELFF
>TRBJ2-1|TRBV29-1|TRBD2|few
TGCGCCCTGGGAGGGGAGGACAATGAGCAGTTCTTC
CALGGEDNEQFF
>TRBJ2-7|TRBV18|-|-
TGTGCCAGCTCACCAGGGGCTCGAAATAGCGAGCAGTACTTC
CASSPGARNSEQYF
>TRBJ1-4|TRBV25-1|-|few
TGTGCCAGCAGTGAATATAGAAGGGGAGGGCTGTTTTTT
CASSEYRRGGLFF
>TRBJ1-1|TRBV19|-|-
TGTGCCAGTAGTATCCGGCTCCTGGCTGAAGCTTTCTTT
CASSIRLLAEAFF
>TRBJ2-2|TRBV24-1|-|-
TGTGCCACCAGTCGAGGGGGCACCGGGGAGCTGTTTTTT
CATSRGGTGELFF
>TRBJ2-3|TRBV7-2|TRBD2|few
TGTGCCAGCAGCCCGAGTGGTAGCGGGGGAGATACGCAGTATTTT
CASSPSGSGGDTQYF
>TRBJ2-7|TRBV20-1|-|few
TGCAGTGCTAGAGACGGGACGATATACGAGCAGTACTTC
CSARDGTIYEQYF
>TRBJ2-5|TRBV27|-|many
TGTGCCAGCAGCCTTTGGGAGCAGTACTTC
CASSLWEQYF
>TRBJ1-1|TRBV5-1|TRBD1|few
TGCGCCAGCAGCTTGTTCCCAGGGGGTGGGAACACTGAAGCTTTCTTT
CASSLFPGGGNTEAFF
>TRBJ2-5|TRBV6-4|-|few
TGTGCCAGCAAGGCAGCGAGAGAGACCCAGTACTTC
CASKAARETQYF
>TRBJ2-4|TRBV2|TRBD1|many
TGTGCCAGCAGGGGACAGGCCTTAGCCAAAAACATTCAGTACTTC
CASRGQALAKNIQYF
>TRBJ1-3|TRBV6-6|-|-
TGTGCCAGCAGTTACGGGCAGGGGACTATAGGAGGAAACACCATATATTTT
CASSYGQGTIGGNTIYF
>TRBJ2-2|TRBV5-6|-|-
TGTGCCAGCAGCTTGCTTGGGGGGCCGAGCACCGGGGAGCTGTTTTTT
CASSLLGGPSTGELFF
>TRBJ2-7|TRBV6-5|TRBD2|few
TGTGCCAGCAGTTACTCGATTTCCCTAGCGGCAAACTACGAGCAGTACTTC
CASSYSISLAANYEQYF